This TCR beta chain was found in a study of blood T cell repertoires in COVID-19. Study background: Donors in the United States, Italy and Spain gave samples during acute or convalescent COVID-19.

Authors' analysis steps: Using reference gene primer amplification, nucleated cell counts were estimated. Profiled with immunoSEQ multiplex PCR; TCRdb holds only in-frame clones, not every one. From that table come the V and J calls and clone size; the DNA was used to work out D and trimming. The sample yields 200,000 to 250,000 clones, approximately 91% seen once. The CDR3 spans 15 residues. V gave up 2 bases and J gave up 5 bases; unmatched junction bases: 11. Germline values: CDR1 GTSNPN, CDR2 SVGIG (reference sequence). The TCR originated in a woman in her sixties with acute or convalescent COVID-19. This chain joins TRBV30 and TRBJ1-2; 7 nucleotides align to TRBD1. Sequencing was done on a sample of peripheral blood. The CDR3 spells CAWSSTTGSVYGYTF. In nucleotides, the CDR3 is TGTGCCTGGAGTTCCACGACAGGGTCCGTATATGGCTACACCTTC. Full variable domain (missing parts from reference TRBV30 and TRBJ1-2): SQTIHQWPATLVQPVGSPLSLECTVEGTSNPNLYWYRQAAGRGLQLLFYSVGIGQISSEVPQNLSASRPQDRQFILSSKKLLLSDSGFYLCAWSSTTGSVYGYTFGSGTRLTVV.